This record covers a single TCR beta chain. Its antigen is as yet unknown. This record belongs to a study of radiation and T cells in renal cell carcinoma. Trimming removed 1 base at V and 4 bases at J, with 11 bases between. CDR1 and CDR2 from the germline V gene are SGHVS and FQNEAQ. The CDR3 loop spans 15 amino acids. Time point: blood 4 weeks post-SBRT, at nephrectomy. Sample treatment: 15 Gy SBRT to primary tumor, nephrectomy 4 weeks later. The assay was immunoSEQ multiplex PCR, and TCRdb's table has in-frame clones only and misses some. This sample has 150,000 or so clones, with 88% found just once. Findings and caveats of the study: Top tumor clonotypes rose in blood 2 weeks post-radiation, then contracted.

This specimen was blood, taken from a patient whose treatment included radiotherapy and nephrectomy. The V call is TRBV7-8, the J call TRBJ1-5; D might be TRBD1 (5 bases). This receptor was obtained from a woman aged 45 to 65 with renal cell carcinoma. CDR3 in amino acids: CASSLVLTDNQPQHF. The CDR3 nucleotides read TGTGCCAGCAGCTTAGTTCTGACAGATAATCAGCCCCAGCATTTT.